This T cell receptor beta chain was identified in a study of blood T cell repertoires in COVID-19. Across the study: PBMCs, B-cell-depleted T cells, or T cells were the source of the cDNA or gDNA that made up the material.

V was clipped by 0 bases and J by 5 bases, with 8 bases between them. This CDR3 spans 13 amino acids. CDR1 is SGDLS, CDR2 YYNGEE, per germline. In the authors' workflow: Amplifying reference gene primers gave estimates of nucleated cell counts. Profiled with immunoSEQ multiplex PCR; TCRdb holds only in-frame clones, not every one. That table supplies the V and J calls and clone size; D and trimming were determined from the DNA. The top ten hold around 2.2% of the sample, which has about 130,000 clones, roughly 90% seen once. The J gene is TRBJ2-5, the V gene TRBV9; D may be TRBD2 (6 bases). The TCR sequence derives from a man aged 50 to 59 with COVID-19, enrolled during active disease. The sequencing input was peripheral blood. The CDR3 loop is CASSVAGAETQYF. DNA of the CDR3: TGTGCCAGCAGCGTAGCGGGAGCGGAGACCCAGTACTTC.